These 18 T cell receptor beta chains came from one sample sequenced in a study of molecular identifiers for immune sequencing clone quantification. A single record per CDR3 protein comes from TCRdb applying MiXCR to the PCR reads. Among 60,000 to 80,000 distinct CDR3 sequences listed, around 18% were seen once. Sequencing input: naive CD8+ T cells from blood, with Jurkat cell RNA spiked in. Subset: FACS-sorted CD8+CD4-CCR7+CD45RA+ naive T cells. These receptors originate from a human donor in good health. Some libraries in this study had Jurkat cell RNA spiked in.

This clonotype was counted ten times or more. V and J are TRBV9 and TRBJ2-3; a weak D match, TRBD2 (5 bases). The CDR3 loop spans 15 amino acids. Germline V gene sequence: CDR1 SGDLS, CDR2 YYNGEE. V gave up 6 bases and J gave up 0 bases, with 14 bases separating them. This chain's CDR3 is CASTLDFTSTDTQYF. CDR3 coding DNA: TGTGCCAGCACCCTGGACTTCACTAGCACAGATACGCAGTATTTT.

Remarks on this clonotype: A read error is possible here, since a much larger clone lies one base away. The chain uses TRBV20-1 and TRBJ2-1, with 7 nucleotides matching TRBD2. The length of the CDR3 is 14 residues. Germline lookup yields CDR1 DFQATT and CDR2 SNEGSKA (reference sequence). V was clipped by 4 bases and J by 3 bases; unmatched bases: 6. CDR3 in DNA: TGCAGTGCTAACGGGGACTACCTCTACAATGAGCAGTTCTTC. Protein sequence: CSANGDYLYNEQFF.

This clonotype was counted ten times or more. This chain uses TRBV7-9 with TRBJ1-1; 10 bases fit TRBD1. This CDR3 has 15 amino acids. Germline V gene sequence: CDR1 SEHNR, CDR2 FQNEAQ (reference sequence). V lost 1 base and J lost 4; bases outside the gene matches: 3. CDR3 residues: CASSLGDRGLTEAFF. Written as DNA, the CDR3 is TGTGCCAGCAGCTTAGGGGACAGGGGCCTCACTGAAGCTTTCTTT.

In this sample, this clonotype turned up many times. The chain employs TRBV4-1 and TRBJ1-2; 10 bases are a match to TRBD1. V was pared by 5 bases and J by 4 bases, with 10 bases of the junction left unmatched. The CDR3 runs to 16 residues. Germline V lookup: CDR1 MGHRA, CDR2 YSYEKL. Written as DNA, the CDR3 is TGCGCCAGCAGCGAACAACCGGGACAGGGGATCTATGGCTACACCTTC. Translated, it gives CASSEQPGQGIYGYTF.

This clonotype was seen just once. This rearrangement joins TRBV27 to TRBJ2-7, with unresolved D. The CDR3 sequence is 15 residues long. The V and J ends lost 0 bases and 7 bases respectively, with 16 bases between them. Germline V gene lookup returns CDR1 MNHEY and CDR2 SMNVEV (reference sequence). CDR3 sequence reads: CASSLSIAGFREQYF. The CDR3 DNA follows: TGTGCCAGCAGTTTATCGATTGCCGGGTTCCGGGAGCAGTACTTC.

This clonotype was detected ten times or more. The chain combines TRBV4-1 with TRBJ2-3, with D uncertain. This CDR3 has 15 residues. CDR1 and CDR2 (germline): MGHRA, YSYEKL. V lost 4 bases, J lost 5 bases, and 16 bases lay in between. In DNA, the CDR3 is TGCGCCAGCAGCCCCAAGGGAACCCCGGGAGATACGCAGTATTTT. The encoded protein is CASSPKGTPGDTQYF.

The gene calls are TRBV28 and TRBJ2-7; D unresolved. Germline values: CDR1 MDHEN, CDR2 SYDVKM. The CDR3 length is 12 residues. The ends were cut back, 5 bases at V and 3 bases at J, with 8 bases in the middle. The CDR3 nucleotides are TGTGCCAGCAGTCCCAACAACTACGAGCAGTACTTC. This translates into CASSPNNYEQYF.

This clonotype was found many times. Here the CDR3 reads CASSQVGSGNEQFF. The CDR3 DNA reads as TGCGCCAGCAGCCAAGTTGGGAGCGGCAATGAGCAGTTCTTC. The chain combines TRBV4-1 with TRBJ2-1, with D tentatively TRBD2 (5 bases). CDR3 length equals 14 residues. The germline V and J ends were trimmed by 1 base and 6 bases, with 10 bases remaining between them. Germline V gene lookup returns CDR1 MGHRA and CDR2 YSYEKL.

Ten or more counts support this clonotype. In DNA, the CDR3 is TGTGCCAGCAGCGTTTTTGCGGGAACCAATGGCGAGCAGTACTTC. It yields the protein CASSVFAGTNGEQYF. The gene calls are TRBV9 and TRBJ2-7, with D possibly being TRBD2 (6 bases). Trimming took off 2 bases at V and 6 bases at J, with 18 bases between the two ends. Germline V gene data show CDR1 as SGDLS and CDR2 as YYNGEE. The CDR3 totals 15 residues.

Ten or more counts support this clonotype. The chain combines TRBV4-1 with TRBJ2-5; 7 nucleotides agree with TRBD1. CDR1 MGHRA and CDR2 YSYEKL come from the germline V gene. The V segment lost 2 bases and the J segment 6 bases; nucleotides outside the gene matches: 6. This CDR3 is built from 14 residues. The CDR3 sequence is CASSQRGLMKTQYF. CDR3 nucleotide sequence: TGCGCCAGCAGCCAAAGGGGGCTCATGAAGACCCAGTACTTC.

This clonotype was seen repeatedly, ten times or more. The chain links TRBV3-1 to TRBJ2-5; 8 bases map to TRBD2. The CDR3 spans 13 residues. Germline CDR1 reads LGHDT; CDR2 reads YNNKEL (reference sequence). The V and J ends lost 7 bases and 3 bases, in that order; junction bases with no gene match: 4. The CDR3, as DNA: TGTGCCAGCACGGAAGCGGGAGAAGAGACCCAGTACTTC. Translated: CASTEAGEETQYF.

Concerning this clonotype: This sequence may be a read error, since a much larger clone differs from it by one base. A read error is likely, as this CDR3 ends without the conserved phenylalanine or tryptophan. The V gene is TRBV27, the J gene TRBJ2-7; 12 bases line up with TRBD2. Trimming at V came to 7 bases and at J to 4 bases, leaving 5 bases not matched to a gene. CDR3 length equals 14 residues. Germline loops: CDR1 MNHEY, CDR2 SMNVEV (reference sequence). CDR3 nucleotides: TGTGCCAGCATCAGACTAGCGGGAGAGTACGAGCAGTACTCC. It encodes CASIRLAGEYEQYS.

This clonotype was seen at least ten times. The chain carries TRBV7-2 and TRBJ2-3; perhaps D is TRBD1 or TRBD2 (7 bases each). Trimming pared 5 bases from V and 5 bases from J, leaving 17 bases between. The CDR3 is 15 amino acids. The germline gives CDR1 SGHTA, CDR2 FQGNSA. CDR3 DNA sequence: TGTGCCAGCAGCCCAGGGGGGGCAGTAAGAGATACGCAGTATTTT. Amino acids: CASSPGGAVRDTQYF.

The chain links TRBV11-2 to TRBJ2-2; D may be TRBD2 (6 bases). Germline V CDR1 and CDR2: SGHAT, FQNNGV. There are 18 residues in the CDR3. Between the trimmed V and J ends, which lost 1 base and 4 bases, there was a span of 19 bases. The CDR3 sequence: CASSLGMGLDYSTGELFF. The CDR3 DNA is TGTGCCAGCAGCTTAGGCATGGGACTCGACTATTCCACCGGGGAGCTGTTTTTT.

The chain employs TRBV5-6 and TRBJ2-7; D is unresolved. Trimming took off 0 bases at V and 5 bases at J, with 6 bases between the two ends. The CDR3 sequence is 12 residues long. Germline values: CDR1 SGHDT, CDR2 YYEEEE. The CDR3 DNA is TGTGCCAGCAGCTTGGGAAGGAACGAGCAGTACTTC. It is translated as CASSLGRNEQYF.

This clonotype was counted many times. This chain uses TRBV28 with TRBJ2-7, with TRBD2 as a possible D gene (7 bases). This CDR3 has 13 amino acids. Per the germline V gene, CDR1 is MDHEN and CDR2 is SYDVKM. The V end lost 3 bases, the J end lost 5 bases, and 11 bases lay between the germline ends. The CDR3 spells CASSLGGGNEQYF. In DNA form, the CDR3 reads TGTGCCAGCAGTTTGGGGGGGGGCAACGAGCAGTACTTC. Based on the CDR3 plus reference TRBV28 and TRBJ2-7, the full variable domain is DVKVTQSSRYLVKRTGEKVFLECVQDMDHENMFWYRQDPGLGLRLIYFSYDVKMKEKGDIPEGYSVSREKKERFSLILESASTNQTSMYLCASSLGGGNEQYFGPGTRLTVT.

This clonotype was seen only a few times. J is TRBJ2-1 and V is TRBV7-8; a possible D gene is TRBD2 (5 bases). CDR3 length equals 13 residues. The germline gives CDR1 SGHVS, CDR2 FQNEAQ. V gave up 2 bases and J gave up 7 bases, with 9 bases separating them. The CDR3 bases are TGTGCCAGCAGCTTAAGCGGCTGGAATGAGCAGTTCTTC. This codes for CASSLSGWNEQFF. Full variable domain (outside the CDR3, taken from reference TRBV7-8 and TRBJ2-1): GAGVSQSPRYKVAKRGQDVALRCDPISGHVSLFWYQQALGQGPEFLTYFQNEAQLDKSGLPSDRFFAERPEGSVSTLKIQRTQQEDSAVYLCASSLSGWNEQFFGPGTRLTVL.

This clonotype was observed many times. The V and J genes are TRBV7-9 and TRBJ2-6; D gene uncertain. With 5 bases removed from V and 4 bases from J, the gap between germline ends came to 15 bases. Germline lookup yields CDR1 SEHNR and CDR2 FQNEAQ (reference sequence). This CDR3 is built from 16 residues. CDR3 protein: CASSPWVSSGANVLTF. As DNA, the CDR3 is TGTGCCAGCAGCCCCTGGGTCTCATCCGGGGCCAACGTCCTGACTTTC.